The T cell receptor (beta chain) under discussion was sequenced for a study of T-cell memory formation after mild COVID-19. Overall study: TCR clustering was largely donor specific.

V was clipped by 8 bases and J by 8 bases; unmatched bases: 8. Looked up from germline, CDR1 is KGHDR and CDR2 is SFDVKD. The CDR3 has 14 residues. TCRdb recomputed calls from the 5' RACE reads with MiXCR, one row per CDR3 protein. The sample yields 400,000 or so distinct CDR3 sequences, 20% seen once. Findings of the study overall: The finding that pre-infection memory included some responding clones suggested that cross-reactive memory joined.

With regard to this clonotype: Its antigen is unknown.

The TCR was taken from an adult woman who had mild COVID-19 (a few samples of this study predate the infection). Cell type and time point are not known. Sequenced input: PBMCs or a T cell subset sorted from them (not recorded which). V and J are TRBV24-1 and TRBJ2-1; 10 bases fit TRBD1. The CDR3 DNA is TGTGCCACCAATTCCGGGACAGGGGATTATGAGCAGTTCTTC. As protein: CATNSGTGDYEQFF.